This passage covers 26 T cell receptor beta chains from one sample sequenced in a study of blood T cell repertoires in COVID-19. The assay was immunoSEQ multiplex PCR, and TCRdb's table has in-frame clones only and misses some. The data show more than 300,000 clones, with roughly nine tenths seen just once and 15% to 20% held by the top ten. Sequenced sample: PBMCs or T cells enriched from blood (not recorded which). These receptor sequences come from a woman under 40 who had recovered from COVID-19.

The genes are TRBV2 and TRBJ1-2; D is unclear. The V gene's germline CDR1 is SNHLY and CDR2 FYNNEI. The CDR3 is 16 residues long. V dropped 1 base and J dropped 0 bases, with 12 bases sitting between them. The CDR3 protein is CASSEGMSGSNYGYTF. The CDR3 nucleotides are TGTGCCAGCAGTGAAGGAATGTCAGGCTCTAACTATGGCTACACCTTC.

On this clone itself: Different DNA sequences within this sample yield the same CDR3. The rearrangement uses TRBV5-1 and TRBJ1-1; maybe TRBD1 (6 bases). V was shortened by 2 bases and J by 0 bases, with 11 bases between the two germline ends. Germline loops: CDR1 SGHRS, CDR2 YFSETQ. This CDR3 region has 15 residues. The DNA for the CDR3 is TGCGCCAGCAGCTTAGGGGGATCGGTGAACACTGAAGCTTTCTTT. This encodes CASSLGGSVNTEAFF. Full variable domain (missing parts from reference TRBV5-1 and TRBJ1-1): KAGVTQTPRYLIKTRGQQVTLSCSPISGHRSVSWYQQTPGQGLQFLFEYFSETQRNKGNFPGRFSGRQFSNSRSEMNVSTLELGDSALYLCASSLGGSVNTEAFFGQGTRLTVV.

The chain joins TRBV24-1 to TRBJ2-3, with 9 bases fitting TRBD1. Trimming at V came to 9 bases and at J to 4 bases, leaving 7 bases not matched to a gene. Germline V lookup: CDR1 KGHDR, CDR2 SFDVKD. This CDR3 is 14 amino acids long. The CDR3 DNA is TGTGCCACCGGACCGGGACAGGGCCCAGATACGCAGTATTTT. Protein: CATGPGQGPDTQYF.

This chain uses TRBV27 with TRBJ1-6, with D tentatively TRBD1 (5 bases). Trimming took 10 bases from V and 7 from J, leaving 17 bases between them. There are 14 residues in the CDR3. Germline V lookup: CDR1 MNHEY, CDR2 SMNVEV (reference sequence). Here the CDR3 DNA reads TGTGCCACCCTGGACTTGGGGGGAAATTCACCCCTCCACTTT. Translated, it gives CATLDLGGNSPLHF.

This rearrangement joins TRBV20-1 to TRBJ1-2; D is possibly TRBD1 (6 bases). The CDR3 runs to 13 residues. Germline V gene sequence: CDR1 DFQATT, CDR2 SNEGSKA (reference sequence). Trimming stripped 3 bases from V and 3 bases from J, with 11 bases between. In DNA form, the CDR3 reads TGCAGTGCTAGTAACAGGGTTGACTATGGCTACACCTTC. It translates to CSASNRVDYGYTF.

The rearrangement uses TRBV9 and TRBJ1-5; D is uncertain. Germline assignment: CDR1 SGDLS and CDR2 YYNGEE. The V gene lost 0 bases and the J gene lost 1 base, with 5 bases spanning the gap. This CDR3 region has 14 residues. CDR3: CASSVGRSNQPQHF. CDR3 coding DNA: TGTGCCAGCAGCGTAGGGCGGAGCAATCAGCCCCAGCATTTT. The complete variable domain, with remaining parts taken from reference TRBV9 and TRBJ1-5, reads DSGVTQTPKHLITATGQRVTLRCSPRSGDLSVYWYQQSLDQGLQFLIQYYNGEERAKGNILERFSAQQFPDLHSELNLSSLELGDSALYFCASSVGRSNQPQHFGDGTRLSIL.

V and J are TRBV28 and TRBJ1-5, with D perhaps TRBD1 (6 bases). CDR1 is MDHEN and CDR2 is SYDVKM in the germline V gene. The CDR3 loop spans 19 amino acids. Trimming took 8 bases from V and 2 from J, leaving 28 bases between them. CDR3 in amino acids: CASGSWQGRTHYGNQPQHF. In DNA form, the CDR3 reads TGTGCCAGCGGTAGTTGGCAGGGGCGGACACATTATGGCAATCAGCCCCAGCATTTT.

The rearrangement uses TRBV5-6 and TRBJ1-5; D call uncertain. This CDR3 contains 15 residues. V was pared by 2 bases and J by 4 bases, with 13 bases between. Germline CDR1 is SGHDT and CDR2 is YYEEEE. CDR3 protein: CASSLSGRINQPQHF. CDR3 nucleotide sequence: TGTGCCAGCAGCTTAAGCGGAAGGATTAATCAGCCCCAGCATTTT.

The chain couples TRBV18 to TRBJ2-1; 7 nucleotides agree with TRBD2. This CDR3 has 17 amino acids. CDR1 is KGHSH, CDR2 LQKENI, per germline. V gave up 5 bases and J gave up 7 bases; unmatched junction bases: 17. The CDR3 loop reads CASSGLADLMGGNEQFF. Here the CDR3 DNA reads TGTGCCAGCTCAGGCCTAGCGGACCTAATGGGGGGGAATGAGCAGTTCTTC. Full variable domain (remainder filled in from reference TRBV18 and TRBJ2-1): NAGVMQNPRHLVRRRGQEARLRCSPMKGHSHVYWYRQLPEEGLKFMVYLQKENIIDESGMPKERFSAEFPKEGPSILRIQQVVRGDSAAYFCASSGLADLMGGNEQFFGPGTRLTVL.

V is TRBV5-1 and J is TRBJ1-2; D gene unclear. This CDR3 has 13 residues. The V gene's germline CDR1 is SGHRS and CDR2 YFSETQ. Trimming removed 5 bases from V and 1 base from J, with 9 bases in between. Written as DNA, the CDR3 is TGCGCCAGCAGACCTGCGATTAACTATGGCTACACCTTC. It codes for CASRPAINYGYTF. Variable domain in full (rest from reference TRBV5-1 and TRBJ1-2): KAGVTQTPRYLIKTRGQQVTLSCSPISGHRSVSWYQQTPGQGLQFLFEYFSETQRNKGNFPGRFSGRQFSNSRSEMNVSTLELGDSALYLCASRPAINYGYTFGSGTRLTVV.

This rearrangement joins TRBV7-9 to TRBJ1-2; 7 bases are a match to TRBD1. The junction had 14 bases not matched to a gene; V was cut back by 5 bases and J by 8 bases. In germline, CDR1 is SEHNR, CDR2 FQNEAQ (reference sequence). The CDR3 is 15 amino acids. The CDR3 DNA follows: TGTGCCAGCAGCCGTAAACAGGGGACCGGTACAGGCTACACCTTC. It is translated as CASSRKQGTGTGYTF.

The J gene is TRBJ1-1, the V gene TRBV7-2; no clear D. V shed 2 bases and J shed 1 base, with 5 bases lying between them. Germline V CDR1 and CDR2: SGHTA, FQGNSA. CDR3 length: 13 residues. CDR3 loop: CASSLLQNTEAFF. The CDR3 DNA reads TGTGCCAGCAGCTTATTACAGAACACTGAAGCTTTCTTT. The full variable domain, in which reference TRBV7-2 and TRBJ1-1 provide the parts outside the CDR3, is GAGVSQSPSNKVTEKGKDVELRCDPISGHTALYWYRQSLGQGLEFLIYFQGNSAPDKSGLPSDRFSAERTGGSVSTLTIQRTQQEDSAVYLCASSLLQNTEAFFGQGTRLTVV.

The chain recombines TRBV9 with TRBJ2-2, with a possible D match to TRBD2 (5 bases). CDR3 length equals 14 residues. The V gene's germline CDR1 is SGDLS and CDR2 YYNGEE. V was trimmed by 4 bases and J by 7 bases, leaving 14 bases between them. The CDR3 DNA reads as TGTGCCAGCAGCATCCGAACCGGGGACGGGGAGCTGTTTTTT. As protein: CASSIRTGDGELFF. Variable domain in full (rest from reference TRBV9 and TRBJ2-2): DSGVTQTPKHLITATGQRVTLRCSPRSGDLSVYWYQQSLDQGLQFLIQYYNGEERAKGNILERFSAQQFPDLHSELNLSSLELGDSALYFCASSIRTGDGELFFGEGSRLTVL.

This chain connects TRBV28 to TRBJ1-1; 8 bases fit TRBD1. The germline gives CDR1 MDHEN, CDR2 SYDVKM. V lost 8 bases and J lost 2; bases outside the gene matches: 7. The CDR3 sequence is 14 residues long. The CDR3 nucleotides are TGTGCCAGCCAGAACGACAGGGGTAACACTGAAGCTTTCTTT. It yields the protein CASQNDRGNTEAFF.

Turning to this clone: Other DNA sequences in the same sample also yield this CDR3. The V and J genes are TRBV6-5 and TRBJ1-2; 7 nucleotides agree with TRBD1. The V segment lost 3 bases and the J segment 2 bases; nucleotides outside the gene matches: 3. The CDR3 runs 14 residues. CDR1 and CDR2 from the germline V gene are MNHEY and SVGAGI. CDR3 coding DNA: TGTGCCAGCAGTTATCGACAGGGAAACTATGGCTACACCTTC. Translation: CASSYRQGNYGYTF.

This sequence joins TRBV7-2 and TRBJ1-2; D not certain. The V and J ends lost 6 bases and 2 bases respectively, with 16 bases between them. CDR1 and CDR2 from the germline V gene are SGHTA and FQGNSA. The length of the CDR3 is 15 residues. The CDR3 bases are TGTGCCAGCAGAGCAGGTGTTGGCAGAAACTATGGCTACACCTTC. It codes for CASRAGVGRNYGYTF.

The rearrangement links TRBV4-1 to TRBJ1-1; no firm D call. Germline V gene lookup returns CDR1 MGHRA and CDR2 YSYEKL. This CDR3 has 13 residues. V lost 5 bases, J lost 2 bases, and 9 bases lay in between. CDR3 sequence reads: CASSNTENTEAFF. CDR3 nucleotide sequence: TGCGCCAGCAGCAATACAGAAAACACTGAAGCTTTCTTT.

V and J are TRBV7-2 and TRBJ2-7; the D gene is possibly TRBD2 (6 bases). Germline V gene data show CDR1 as SGHTA and CDR2 as FQGNSA. The CDR3 is 14 amino acids. V lost 2 bases and J lost 3, with 11 bases in between. The CDR3 coding sequence is TGTGCCAGCAGCTTAAATCAGGGAGGCTACGAGCAGTACTTC. Protein: CASSLNQGGYEQYF.

The chain joins TRBV28 to TRBJ2-7; 7 bases map to TRBD1. Losses at the gene ends were 7 bases for V and 2 bases for J; bases not matched to a gene: 8. This CDR3 is built from 14 residues. Germline CDR1 and CDR2: MDHEN and SYDVKM. CDR3 sequence reads: CASTPGQRPYEQYF. The DNA of the CDR3 is TGTGCCAGCACTCCGGGACAGCGACCCTACGAGCAGTACTTC. Using reference TRBV28 and TRBJ2-7 for the parts outside the CDR3, the full variable domain is DVKVTQSSRYLVKRTGEKVFLECVQDMDHENMFWYRQDPGLGLRLIYFSYDVKMKEKGDIPEGYSVSREKKERFSLILESASTNQTSMYLCASTPGQRPYEQYFGPGTRLTVT.

The J gene is TRBJ2-1, the V gene TRBV7-8; 9 bases map to TRBD2. Germline lookup yields CDR1 SGHVS and CDR2 FQNEAQ. V shed 4 bases, J shed 0 bases, and the junction held 19 bases outside the gene matches. The CDR3 length is 21 residues. The CDR3 region is CASSSPTGSGGGFSSYNEQFF. The CDR3 bases are TGTGCCAGCAGCTCCCCCACAGGTAGCGGGGGAGGTTTCAGCTCCTACAATGAGCAGTTCTTC. Based on the CDR3 plus reference TRBV7-8 and TRBJ2-1, the full variable domain is GAGVSQSPRYKVAKRGQDVALRCDPISGHVSLFWYQQALGQGPEFLTYFQNEAQLDKSGLPSDRFFAERPEGSVSTLKIQRTQQEDSAVYLCASSSPTGSGGGFSSYNEQFFGPGTRLTVL.

This sequence joins TRBV7-9 and TRBJ2-1; 8 bases map to TRBD1. CDR1 and CDR2 (germline): SEHNR, FQNEAQ (reference sequence). The length of the CDR3 is 15 residues. V shed 5 bases and J 10 bases; nucleotides not matched to a gene: 13. CDR3 sequence (DNA): TGTGCCAGCAGCCAGGAGGTACACAGGGGGGAAGAGCAGTTCTTC. Amino acids: CASSQEVHRGEEQFF.

This chain connects TRBV4-1 to TRBJ2-7, with D possibly TRBD1 on 6 matching bases. Trimming took 1 base from V and 1 from J, leaving 11 bases between them. This CDR3 is 15 amino acids long. Germline values: CDR1 MGHRA, CDR2 YSYEKL. CDR3: CASSQGADRSYEQYF. CDR3 in DNA: TGCGCCAGCAGCCAAGGTGCGGACAGATCCTACGAGCAGTACTTC.

J is TRBJ1-5 and V is TRBV7-8, with D unclear. CDR1 is SGHVS, CDR2 FQNEAQ, per germline. Trimming pared 5 bases from V and 1 base from J, leaving 6 bases between. The CDR3 length is 13 residues. The CDR3 coding sequence is TGTGCCAGCAGCCTGGCCAGCAATCAGCCCCAGCATTTT. It yields the protein CASSLASNQPQHF.

The table lists this clone with a few counts. The chain employs TRBV5-1 and TRBJ2-7; no definite D call. Germline CDR1 is SGHRS and CDR2 is YFSETQ. Trimming shortened V by 5 bases and J by 3 bases, and 12 bases separated the two germline ends. This CDR3 is built from 13 residues. CDR3 nucleotides: TGCGCCAGCAGAAGTCAGGATGTCTACGAGCAGTACTTC. It encodes CASRSQDVYEQYF.

This clone was found a few times. The chain is built from TRBV7-2 and TRBJ1-2; D perhaps matches TRBD1 (5 bases). V gave up 5 bases and J gave up 4 bases, with 11 bases separating them. The germline CDR1 and CDR2 sequences are SGHTA and FQGNSA. This CDR3 spans 13 amino acids. CDR3 nucleotide sequence: TGTGCCAGCAGCCCCCTGACAGTCTATGGCTACACCTTC. This translates into CASSPLTVYGYTF.

This clone appeared a single time. The gene calls are TRBV29-1 and TRBJ1-3; TRBD1 matches at 8 bases. The ends lost 6 bases at V and 4 bases at J; junction bases unmatched: 5. Germline CDR1 reads SQVTM; CDR2 reads ANQGSEA. This CDR3 is 13 amino acids long. CDR3 nucleotide sequence: TGCAGCGTCAGGGGGCTTGGAGGAAACACCATATATTTT. As protein: CSVRGLGGNTIYF. The whole variable domain, filled in from reference TRBV29-1 and TRBJ1-3, reads SAVISQKPSRDICQRGTSLTIQCQVDSQVTMMFWYRQQPGQSLTLIATANQGSEATYESGFVIDKFPISRPNLTFSTLTVSNMSPEDSSIYLCSVRGLGGNTIYFGEGSWLTVV.